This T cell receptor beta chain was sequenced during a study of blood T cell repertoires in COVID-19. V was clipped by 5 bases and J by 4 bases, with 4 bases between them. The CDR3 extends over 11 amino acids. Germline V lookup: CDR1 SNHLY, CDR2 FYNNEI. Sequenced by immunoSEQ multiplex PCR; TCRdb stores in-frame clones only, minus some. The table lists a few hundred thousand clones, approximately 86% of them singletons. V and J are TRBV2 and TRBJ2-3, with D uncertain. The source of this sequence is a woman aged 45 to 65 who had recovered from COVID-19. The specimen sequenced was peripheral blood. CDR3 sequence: CASSSADTQYF. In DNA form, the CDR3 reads TGTGCCAGCAGTTCGGCAGATACGCAGTATTTT.